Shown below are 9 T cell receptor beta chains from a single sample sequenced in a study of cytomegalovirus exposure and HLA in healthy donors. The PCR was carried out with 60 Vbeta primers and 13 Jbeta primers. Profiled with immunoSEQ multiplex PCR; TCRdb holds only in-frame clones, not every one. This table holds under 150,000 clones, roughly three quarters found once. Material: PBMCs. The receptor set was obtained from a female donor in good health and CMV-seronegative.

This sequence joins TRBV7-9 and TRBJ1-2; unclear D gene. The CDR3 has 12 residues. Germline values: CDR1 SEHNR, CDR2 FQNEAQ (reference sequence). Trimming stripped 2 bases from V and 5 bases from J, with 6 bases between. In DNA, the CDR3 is TGTGCCAGCAGCTTAAACGGTTATGGCTACACCTTC. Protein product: CASSLNGYGYTF.

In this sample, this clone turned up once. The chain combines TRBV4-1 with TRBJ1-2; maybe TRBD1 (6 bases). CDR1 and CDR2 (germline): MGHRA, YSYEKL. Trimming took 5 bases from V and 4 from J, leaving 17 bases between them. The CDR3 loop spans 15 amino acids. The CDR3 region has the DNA TGCGCCAGCAGCACCAGGACAGATCCCCGCTATGGCTACACCTTC. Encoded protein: CASSTRTDPRYGYTF.

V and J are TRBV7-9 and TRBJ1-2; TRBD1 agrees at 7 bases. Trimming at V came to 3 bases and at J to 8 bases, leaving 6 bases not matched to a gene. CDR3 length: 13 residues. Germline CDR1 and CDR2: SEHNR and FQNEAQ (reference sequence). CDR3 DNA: TGTGCCAGCAGCTTTGACAGGGTGAAGGGCTACACCTTC. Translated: CASSFDRVKGYTF.

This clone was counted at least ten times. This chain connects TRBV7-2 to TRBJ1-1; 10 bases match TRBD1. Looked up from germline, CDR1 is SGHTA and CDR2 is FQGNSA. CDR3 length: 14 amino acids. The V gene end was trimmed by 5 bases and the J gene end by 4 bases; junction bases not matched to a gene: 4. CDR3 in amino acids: CASSGRTGGTEAFF. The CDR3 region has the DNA TGTGCCAGCAGCGGGCGGACAGGGGGCACTGAAGCTTTCTTT.

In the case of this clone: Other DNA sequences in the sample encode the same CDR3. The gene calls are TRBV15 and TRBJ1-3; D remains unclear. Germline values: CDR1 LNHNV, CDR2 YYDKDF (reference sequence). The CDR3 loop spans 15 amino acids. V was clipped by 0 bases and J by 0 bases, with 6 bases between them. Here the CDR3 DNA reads TGTGCCACCAGCAGAGACCCAGGCTCTGGAAACACCATATATTTT. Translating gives CATSRDPGSGNTIYF.

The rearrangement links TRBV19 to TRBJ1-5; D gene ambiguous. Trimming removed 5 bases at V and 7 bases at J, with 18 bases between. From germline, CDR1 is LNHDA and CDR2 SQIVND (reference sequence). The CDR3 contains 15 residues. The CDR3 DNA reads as TGTGCCAGTAGTCCCCCGGGTTTCGGTTCCCAGCCCCAGCATTTT. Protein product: CASSPPGFGSQPQHF.

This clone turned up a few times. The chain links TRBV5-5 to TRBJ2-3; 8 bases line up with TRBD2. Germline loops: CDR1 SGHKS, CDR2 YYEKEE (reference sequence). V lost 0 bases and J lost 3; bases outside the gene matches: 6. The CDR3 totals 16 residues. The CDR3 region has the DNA TGTGCCAGCAGCTTGGATAGCGGGGTTGGAACAGATACGCAGTATTTT. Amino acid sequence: CASSLDSGVGTDTQYF.

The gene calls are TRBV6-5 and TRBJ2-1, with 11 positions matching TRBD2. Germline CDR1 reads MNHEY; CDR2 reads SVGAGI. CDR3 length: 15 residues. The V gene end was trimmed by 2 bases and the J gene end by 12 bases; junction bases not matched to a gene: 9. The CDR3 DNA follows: TGTGCCAGCAGTTACGAGGTAGCGGGGGGGCCTGGGCAGTTCTTC. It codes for CASSYEVAGGPGQFF.

CDR3 DNA: TGTGCCTGGAGTCCAGGGACTAGCGGAGTTTGGGATGAGCAGTTCTTC. Encoded protein: CAWSPGTSGVWDEQFF. The J gene is TRBJ2-1, the V gene TRBV30; the match to TRBD2 covers 11 bases. Germline trimming cut 2 bases from V and 8 bases from J; bases unmatched to any gene: 11. The CDR3 length is 16 residues. The germline V gene encodes CDR1 GTSNPN and CDR2 SVGIG (reference sequence).